Detailed here is one T cell receptor beta chain. Its antigen remains unknown. cDNA serving as the sequencing template came from extracted, reverse transcribed RNA. The repertoire was sequenced with immunoSEQ multiplex PCR; TCRdb's copy has only in-frame clones and lacks some. This table has around 150,000 clones, around 59% appearing once. Treatment given: oral pan-JAK inhibitor, 5-10 mg twice daily. Sorted populations comprised CD4+ and CD8+ T cells obtained from PBMCs. This sample was included in a study of CD8+ T cells in alopecia areata. Overall study: Treated patients took oral tofacitinib at 5 to 10 mg twice daily. Treated patients were scored for severity by percent of scalp affected.

Study-level results: Scalp clonality and expanded CD8+ clones among the top 100 showed significant decreases with tofacitinib.

Per germline, CDR1 LNHNV and CDR2 YYDKDF (reference sequence). Losses at the gene ends were 0 bases for V and 7 bases for J; bases not matched to a gene: 3. This CDR3 has 17 amino acids. The receptor was isolated from a human donor with alopecia areata. The chain is built from TRBV15 and TRBJ2-1; 16 nucleotides align to TRBD2. The starting material was CD4+ T cells sorted from blood, obtained at week 24, from a patient treated with tofacitinib. The CDR3 loop reads CATSRDGTSGGANEQFF. CDR3 coding DNA: TGTGCCACCAGCAGAGATGGGACTAGCGGGGGGGCTAATGAGCAGTTCTTC.